The 24 T cell receptor beta chains presented below share a single source sample, sequenced in a study of CD8 T cells in Susac syndrome. The RNA, about 0.5 to 1 ug, was put through reverse transcription using random hexamers. One entry per CDR3 protein, called by TCRdb with MiXCR from the immunoSEQ multiplex PCR reads. The repertoire includes approximately 70,000 distinct CDR3 sequences, around 95% of them detected once, and around 0.6% sits in the top ten. The specimen was CD8+ T cells from PBMCs. The receptor source for this set is a human donor with multiple sclerosis.

The chain has TRBV20-1 and TRBJ2-3; D is unresolved. Between the trimmed V and J ends, which lost 5 bases and 4 bases, there was a span of 16 bases. The CDR3 contains 14 residues. In germline, CDR1 is DFQATT, CDR2 SNEGSKA (reference sequence). The CDR3 coding sequence is TGCAGTGCTGATGACATCTACCCTCCAGATACGCAGTATTTT. It specifies CSADDIYPPDTQYF.

The chain uses TRBV3-1 and TRBJ2-3, with 11 bases fitting TRBD2. Germline trimming cut 3 bases from V and 1 base from J; bases unmatched to any gene: 0. The CDR3 extends over 15 amino acids. Germline V gene sequence: CDR1 LGHDT, CDR2 YNNKEL (reference sequence). CDR3 amino acids: CASSQGLAGTDTQYF. CDR3 bases: TGTGCCAGCAGCCAGGGACTAGCGGGCACAGATACGCAGTATTTT.

The chain couples TRBV10-3 to TRBJ2-1; 10 bases map to TRBD2. Trimming at V came to 3 bases and at J to 12 bases, leaving 14 bases not matched to a gene. Germline-derived CDR1 and CDR2 are ENHRY and SYGVKD. The CDR3 length is 16 residues. This chain's CDR3 is CAISESSSGRAIWQFF. Written as DNA, the CDR3 is TGTGCCATCAGTGAATCATCGAGCGGGAGGGCCATTTGGCAGTTCTTC.

The V call is TRBV29-1, the J call TRBJ2-2; TRBD1 aligns across 9 bases. Germline V gives CDR1 SQVTM, CDR2 ANQGSEA. The CDR3 has 14 residues. The ends lost 2 bases at V and 7 bases at J; junction bases unmatched: 5. CDR3 amino acids: CSVETGQGSGELFF. In DNA form, the CDR3 reads TGCAGCGTTGAAACGGGACAGGGTAGCGGGGAGCTGTTTTTT.

CDR3 coding DNA: TGCAGTGCCTTATCGTTACAGCGGGTCATGAACACTGAAGCTTTCTTT. This gives the protein CSALSLQRVMNTEAFF. The rearrangement uses TRBV20-1 and TRBJ1-1; D not certain. The germline CDR1 and CDR2 sequences are DFQATT and SNEGSKA (reference sequence). Trimming shortened V by 6 bases and J by 0 bases, and 20 bases separated the two germline ends. CDR3 size: 16 residues.

DNA for the CDR3: TGTGCCAGCAGCGTAGGGACAGGAGGAGCGAACACCGGGGAGCTGTTTTTT. Protein product: CASSVGTGGANTGELFF. This chain links TRBV3-1 with TRBJ2-2; 8 nucleotides agree with TRBD1. The CDR3 totals 17 residues. Trimming removed 5 bases from V and 0 bases from J; junction bases left unmatched: 8. Germline assignment: CDR1 LGHDT and CDR2 YNNKEL (reference sequence).

For the CDR3, the DNA is TGTGCCAGCAGTTGGTTTATGGGAGAGACCCAGTACTTC. Protein: CASSWFMGETQYF. The rearrangement joins TRBV27 to TRBJ2-5, with D unresolved. The CDR3 is 13 residues long. V was shortened by 4 bases and J by 4 bases, with 10 bases between the two germline ends. Looked up from germline, CDR1 is MNHEY and CDR2 is SMNVEV (reference sequence).

The rearrangement joins TRBV3-1 to TRBJ2-3; 7 positions match TRBD1. Trimming removed 5 bases from V and 2 bases from J; junction bases left unmatched: 16. Per the germline V gene, CDR1 is LGHDT and CDR2 is YNNKEL (reference sequence). This CDR3 has 18 residues. Here the CDR3 reads CASSNYILTGPNTDTQYF. For the CDR3, the DNA is TGTGCCAGCAGCAACTACATACTGACAGGGCCCAACACAGATACGCAGTATTTT.

This chain connects TRBV29-1 to TRBJ2-7; D may be TRBD1 (6 bases). This CDR3 has 13 residues. V was cut by 6 bases and J by 5 bases, with 17 bases left in between. Germline lookup yields CDR1 SQVTM and CDR2 ANQGSEA. CDR3 in DNA: TGCAGCGTGATAATAACAGGGTCAAACGAGCAGTACTTC. This sequence encodes CSVIITGSNEQYF.

In DNA, the CDR3 is TGTGCCACTTCCCCCCGGGACAACTCCTACGAGCAGTACTTC. It translates to CATSPRDNSYEQYF. The V call is TRBV2, the J call TRBJ2-7, with a tentative D call TRBD1 (6 bases). V was cut by 10 bases and J by 0 bases, with 16 bases left in between. The V gene's germline CDR1 is SNHLY and CDR2 FYNNEI. This CDR3 comprises 14 residues.

In its sample, this clonotype was seen a few times. This chain links TRBV4-1 with TRBJ2-1, with no clear D. CDR1 is MGHRA, CDR2 YSYEKL, per germline. Trimming took 0 bases from V and 3 from J, leaving 0 bases between them. The CDR3 covers 12 residues. CDR3 residues: CASSQDYNEQFF. CDR3 bases: TGCGCCAGCAGCCAAGACTACAATGAGCAGTTCTTC.

The chain combines TRBV27 with TRBJ2-7; D is possibly TRBD2 (5 bases). V was trimmed by 5 bases and J by 1 base, leaving 18 bases between them. CDR3 length: 16 residues. Germline V lookup: CDR1 MNHEY, CDR2 SMNVEV (reference sequence). CDR3 protein: CASSPSLGSRSYEQYF. The CDR3 nucleotides are TGTGCCAGCAGTCCATCACTAGGGTCACGTTCCTACGAGCAGTACTTC.

This rearrangement joins TRBV27 to TRBJ2-7, with TRBD2 identical over 7 bases. The CDR3 is 11 residues long. Germline V gene data show CDR1 as MNHEY and CDR2 as SMNVEV (reference sequence). J was trimmed by 4 bases and V by 6 bases; bases with no gene match: 0. CDR3 coding DNA: TGTGCCAGCAGGGGGGGGTACGAGCAGTACTTC. Its translation: CASRGGYEQYF.

The table lists this clonotype with a count of one. The chain employs TRBV27 and TRBJ1-1; 7 nucleotides agree with TRBD1. V lost 2 bases, J lost 7 bases, and 7 bases stayed unmatched. The CDR3 consists of 14 residues. Germline V CDR1 and CDR2: MNHEY, SMNVEV (reference sequence). The CDR3 here is CASSLRQGGLEAFF. The CDR3 nucleotides are TGTGCCAGCAGTTTACGACAGGGAGGGCTTGAAGCTTTCTTT.

For the CDR3, the DNA is TGCAGCGTGCCTGACAGGGGGCAGAACAATGAGCAGTTCTTC. Its protein is CSVPDRGQNNEQFF. This sequence joins TRBV29-1 and TRBJ2-1; 10 positions agree with TRBD1. This CDR3 comprises 14 residues. V gave up 6 bases and J gave up 5 bases; unmatched junction bases: 7. Germline CDR1 and CDR2: SQVTM and ANQGSEA.

This chain joins TRBV6-5 and TRBJ2-3, with a weak D call TRBD1 (6 bases). The CDR3 runs 16 residues. Trimming stripped 2 bases from V and 0 bases from J, with 12 bases between. The germline V gene encodes CDR1 MNHEY and CDR2 SVGAGI. The CDR3 spells CASSYLTGSSTDTQYF. The CDR3 DNA reads TGTGCCAGCAGTTACCTGACAGGATCTAGCACAGATACGCAGTATTTT.

The chain joins TRBV5-4 to TRBJ1-6; D unresolved. The V end was cut by 4 bases, the J end by 4 bases, with 9 bases between. Germline CDR1 is SGHNT and CDR2 is YYREEE (reference sequence). CDR3 length: 14 residues. CDR3 residues: CASSLDTYNSPLHF. The CDR3 DNA reads TGTGCCAGCAGCCTTGACACGTATAATTCACCCCTCCACTTT.

The table lists this clonotype with a few counts. The CDR3 coding sequence is TGTGCCAGCAGCGTTACTAGCGGCTCCTACGAGCAGTACTTC. Residues: CASSVTSGSYEQYF. This rearrangement joins TRBV9 to TRBJ2-7, with 8 bases fitting TRBD2. CDR1 is SGDLS and CDR2 is YYNGEE in the germline V gene. The CDR3 contains 14 residues. Trimming took 2 bases from V and 0 from J; bases not matched to a gene: 1.

The chain uses TRBV13 and TRBJ2-3; D could derive from TRBD1 or TRBD2 (5 bases each). The CDR3 loop spans 14 amino acids. V was shortened by 5 bases and J by 4 bases, with 13 bases between the two germline ends. CDR1 is PRHDT, CDR2 FYEKMQ, per germline (reference sequence). The CDR3 protein is CASSPRLGPDTQYF. In DNA form, the CDR3 reads TGTGCCAGCAGCCCGCGTCTGGGACCAGATACGCAGTATTTT.

V gene TRBV11-2 combines with J gene TRBJ2-3, with 10 bases fitting TRBD1. The CDR3 loop spans 14 amino acids. Germline loops: CDR1 SGHAT, CDR2 FQNNGV. With 3 bases clipped from V and 6 bases from J, the junction kept 3 bases outside the gene matches. CDR3: CASSFGTGADTQYF. For the CDR3, the DNA is TGTGCCAGCAGCTTCGGGACAGGGGCCGATACGCAGTATTTT.

The rearrangement joins TRBV29-1 to TRBJ2-7, with D tentatively TRBD1 (6 bases). The CDR3 runs to 14 residues. Germline-derived CDR1 and CDR2 are SQVTM and ANQGSEA. Trimming took 2 bases from V and 3 from J, leaving 14 bases between them. CDR3 sequence: CSVELGDTLYEQYF. The DNA for the CDR3 is TGCAGCGTTGAACTAGGGGACACCCTCTACGAGCAGTACTTC.

This clonotype was found once. This chain connects TRBV9 to TRBJ2-1, with TRBD2 matching over 12 bases. This CDR3 region has 16 residues. Looked up from germline, CDR1 is SGDLS and CDR2 is YYNGEE. The V and J ends lost 0 bases and 8 bases, in that order; junction bases with no gene match: 6. Here the CDR3 reads CASSVELAGGTDEQFF. The CDR3, as DNA: TGTGCCAGCAGCGTAGAGCTAGCGGGGGGGACTGATGAGCAGTTCTTC.

The chain has TRBV27 and TRBJ2-5, with TRBD2 matching 10 bases. Per the germline V gene, CDR1 is MNHEY and CDR2 is SMNVEV (reference sequence). This CDR3 has 15 amino acids. The trim removed 5 bases at V and 4 bases at J, leaving 7 bases unmatched. The CDR3: CASSVSGGFSETQYF. CDR3 nucleotide sequence: TGTGCCAGCAGTGTTAGCGGGGGGTTTTCAGAGACCCAGTACTTC.

V usage is TRBV5-1 and J usage is TRBJ2-5; D might be TRBD1 (6 bases). V was shortened by 2 bases and J by 5 bases, with 19 bases between the two germline ends. The CDR3 is made up of 16 amino acids. CDR1 and CDR2 from the germline V gene are SGHRS and YFSETQ. The CDR3 region is CASSFTEQGWGETQYF. The CDR3 nucleotides read TGCGCCAGCAGCTTCACCGAACAGGGATGGGGGGAGACCCAGTACTTC.